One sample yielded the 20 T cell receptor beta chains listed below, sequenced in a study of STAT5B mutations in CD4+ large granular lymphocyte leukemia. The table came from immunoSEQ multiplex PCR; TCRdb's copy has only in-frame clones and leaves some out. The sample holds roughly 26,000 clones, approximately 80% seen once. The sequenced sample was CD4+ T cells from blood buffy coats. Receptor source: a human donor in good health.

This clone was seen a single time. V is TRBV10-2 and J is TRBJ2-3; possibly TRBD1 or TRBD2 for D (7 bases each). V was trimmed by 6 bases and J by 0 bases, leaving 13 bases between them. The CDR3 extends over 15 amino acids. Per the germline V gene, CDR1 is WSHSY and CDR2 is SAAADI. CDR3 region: CASRMGGGSTDTQYF. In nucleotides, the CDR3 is TGCGCCAGCAGAATGGGAGGGGGCAGCACAGATACGCAGTATTTT.

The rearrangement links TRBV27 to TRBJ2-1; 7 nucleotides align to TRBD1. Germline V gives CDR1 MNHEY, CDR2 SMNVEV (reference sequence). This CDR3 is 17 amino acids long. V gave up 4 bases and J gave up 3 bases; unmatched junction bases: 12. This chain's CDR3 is CASSSLVTDRYYNEQFF. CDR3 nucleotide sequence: TGTGCCAGCAGTTCTCTCGTCACGGACAGGTACTACAATGAGCAGTTCTTC.

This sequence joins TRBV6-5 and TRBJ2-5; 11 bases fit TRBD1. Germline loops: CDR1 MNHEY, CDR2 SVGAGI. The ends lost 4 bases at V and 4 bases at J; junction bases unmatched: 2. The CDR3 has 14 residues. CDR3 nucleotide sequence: TGTGCCAGCAGTTTGGACAGGGGGCGAGAGACCCAGTACTTC. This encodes CASSLDRGRETQYF.

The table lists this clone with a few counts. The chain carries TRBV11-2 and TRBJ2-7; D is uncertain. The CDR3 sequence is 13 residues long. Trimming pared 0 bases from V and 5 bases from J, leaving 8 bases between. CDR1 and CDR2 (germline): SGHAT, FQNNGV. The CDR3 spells CASSLDMGDEQYV. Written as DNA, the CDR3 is TGTGCCAGCAGCTTAGATATGGGTGACGAGCAGTACGTC.

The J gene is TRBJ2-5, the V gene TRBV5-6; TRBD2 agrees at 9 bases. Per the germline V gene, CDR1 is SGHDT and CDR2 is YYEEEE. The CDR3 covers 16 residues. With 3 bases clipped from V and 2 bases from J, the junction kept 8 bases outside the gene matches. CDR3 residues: CASSSFLAGLQETQYF. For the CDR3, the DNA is TGTGCCAGCAGCTCCTTTCTAGCGGGGCTACAAGAGACCCAGTACTTC. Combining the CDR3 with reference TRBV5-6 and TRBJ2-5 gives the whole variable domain DAGVTQSPTHLIKTRGQQVTLRCSPKSGHDTVSWYQQALGQGPQFIFQYYEEEERQRGNFPDRFSGHQFPNYSSELNVNALLLGDSALYLCASSSFLAGLQETQYFGPGTRLLVL.

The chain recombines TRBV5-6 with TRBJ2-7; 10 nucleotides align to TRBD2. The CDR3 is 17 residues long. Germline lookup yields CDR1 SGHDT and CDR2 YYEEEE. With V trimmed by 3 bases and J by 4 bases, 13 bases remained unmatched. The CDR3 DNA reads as TGTGCCAGCAGCTGGGGCGGGGAAGCGGGAGGGCCTTACGAGCAGTACTTC. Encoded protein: CASSWGGEAGGPYEQYF.

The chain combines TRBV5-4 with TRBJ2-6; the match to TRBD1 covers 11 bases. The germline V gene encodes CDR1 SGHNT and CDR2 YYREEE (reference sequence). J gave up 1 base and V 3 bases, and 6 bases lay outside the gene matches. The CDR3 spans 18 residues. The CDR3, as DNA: TGTGCCAGCAGCTCTCCGGGACAGGGGGTTTCTGGGGCCAACGTCCTGACTTTC. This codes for CASSSPGQGVSGANVLTF.

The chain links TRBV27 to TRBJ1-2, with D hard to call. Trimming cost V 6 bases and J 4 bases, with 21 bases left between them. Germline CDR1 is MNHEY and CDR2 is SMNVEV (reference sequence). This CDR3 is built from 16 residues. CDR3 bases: TGTGCCAGCAGCCAAAGGGTGGAGGGATGGTTCTATGGCTACACCTTC. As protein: CASSQRVEGWFYGYTF.

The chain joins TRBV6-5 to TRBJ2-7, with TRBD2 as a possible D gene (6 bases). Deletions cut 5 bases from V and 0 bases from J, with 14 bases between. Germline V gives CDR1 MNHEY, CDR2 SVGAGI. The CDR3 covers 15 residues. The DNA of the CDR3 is TGTGCCAGCAGTACGAAGGACGGGAGCTCCTACGAGCAGTACTTC. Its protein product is CASSTKDGSSYEQYF.

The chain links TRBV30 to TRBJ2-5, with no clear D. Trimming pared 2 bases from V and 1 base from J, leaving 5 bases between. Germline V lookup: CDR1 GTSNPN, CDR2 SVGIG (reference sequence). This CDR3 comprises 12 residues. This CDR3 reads CAWSPAQETQYF. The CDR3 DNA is TGTGCCTGGAGTCCCGCCCAAGAGACCCAGTACTTC.

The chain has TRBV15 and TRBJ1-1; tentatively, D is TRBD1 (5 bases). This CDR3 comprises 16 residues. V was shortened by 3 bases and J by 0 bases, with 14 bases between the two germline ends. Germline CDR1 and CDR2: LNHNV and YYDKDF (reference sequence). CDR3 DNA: TGTGCCACCAGCAGTCTCAGGGCTAGTATGAACACTGAAGCTTTCTTT. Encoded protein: CATSSLRASMNTEAFF.

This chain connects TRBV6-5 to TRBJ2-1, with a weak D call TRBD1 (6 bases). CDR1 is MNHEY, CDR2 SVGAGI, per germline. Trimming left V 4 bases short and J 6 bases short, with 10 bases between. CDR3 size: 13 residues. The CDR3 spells CASSSTGPNEQFF. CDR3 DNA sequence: TGTGCCAGCAGTTCTACAGGGCCCAATGAGCAGTTCTTC.

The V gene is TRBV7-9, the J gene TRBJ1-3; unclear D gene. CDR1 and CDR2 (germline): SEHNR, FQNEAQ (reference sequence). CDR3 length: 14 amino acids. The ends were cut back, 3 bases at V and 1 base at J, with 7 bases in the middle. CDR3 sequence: CASSLEWSGNTIYF. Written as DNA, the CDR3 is TGTGCCAGCAGCTTGGAATGGTCTGGAAACACCATATATTTT.

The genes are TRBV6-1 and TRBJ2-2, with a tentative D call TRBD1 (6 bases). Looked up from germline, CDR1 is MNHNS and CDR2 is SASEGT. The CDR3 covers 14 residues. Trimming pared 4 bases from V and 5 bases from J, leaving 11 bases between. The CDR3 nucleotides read TGTGCCAGCAGTGGGGGACACGGTACCGGGGAGCTGTTTTTT. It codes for CASSGGHGTGELFF.

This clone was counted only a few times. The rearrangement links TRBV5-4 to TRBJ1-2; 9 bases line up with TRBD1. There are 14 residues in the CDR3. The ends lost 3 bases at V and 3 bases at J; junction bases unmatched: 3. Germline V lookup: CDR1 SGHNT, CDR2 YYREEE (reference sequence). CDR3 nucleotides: TGTGCCAGCAGCTCCGGGACAGGGTACTATGGCTACACCTTC. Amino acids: CASSSGTGYYGYTF. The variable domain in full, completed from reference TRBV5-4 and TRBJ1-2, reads ETGVTQSPTHLIKTRGQQVTLRCSSQSGHNTVSWYQQALGQGPQFIFQYYREEENGRGNFPPRFSGLQFPNYSSELNVNALELDDSALYLCASSSGTGYYGYTFGSGTRLTVV.

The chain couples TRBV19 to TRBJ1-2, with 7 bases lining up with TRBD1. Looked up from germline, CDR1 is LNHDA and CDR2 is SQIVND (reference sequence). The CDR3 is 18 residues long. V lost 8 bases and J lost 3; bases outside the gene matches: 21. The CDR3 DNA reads TGTGCCAGTCGAAAGGGGGCAACTACCCTCCCACGTGACTATGGCTACACCTTC. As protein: CASRKGATTLPRDYGYTF.

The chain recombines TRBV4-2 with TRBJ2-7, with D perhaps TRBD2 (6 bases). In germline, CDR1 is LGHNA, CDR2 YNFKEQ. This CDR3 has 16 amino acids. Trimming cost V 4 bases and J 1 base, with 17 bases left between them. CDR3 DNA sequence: TGTGCCAGCAGCCCCGGAGTTGGGGGGACGTCCTACGAGCAGTACTTC. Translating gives CASSPGVGGTSYEQYF.

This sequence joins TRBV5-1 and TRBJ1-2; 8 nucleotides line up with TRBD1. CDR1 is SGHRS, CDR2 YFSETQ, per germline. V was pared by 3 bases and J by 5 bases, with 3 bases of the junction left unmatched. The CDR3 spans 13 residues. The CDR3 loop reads CASSSTGEYGYTF. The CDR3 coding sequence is TGCGCCAGCAGCTCGACAGGGGAATATGGCTACACCTTC.

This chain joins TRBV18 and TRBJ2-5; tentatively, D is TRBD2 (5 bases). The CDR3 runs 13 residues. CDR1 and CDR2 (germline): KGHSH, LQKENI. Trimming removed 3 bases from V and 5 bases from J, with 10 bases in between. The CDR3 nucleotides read TGTGCCAGCTCACCTTCCGGCGGGGAGACCCAGTACTTC. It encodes CASSPSGGETQYF.

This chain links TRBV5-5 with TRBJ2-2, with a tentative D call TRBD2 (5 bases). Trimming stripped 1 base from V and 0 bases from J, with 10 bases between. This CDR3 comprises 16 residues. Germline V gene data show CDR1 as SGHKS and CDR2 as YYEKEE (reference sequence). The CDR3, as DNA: TGTGCCAGCAGCTTGTGGAGAGGGTCGAACACCGGGGAGCTGTTTTTT. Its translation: CASSLWRGSNTGELFF.